A selection of T cell receptor beta chains follows, all from one sample in a study of T cell clusters in autoimmune cytopenias. From the multiplex PCR reads, TCRdb lists one entry per CDR3 protein and no DNA. The table for this sample gives around 11,000 distinct CDR3 sequences. This same sample was also taken into another study, of T cell repertoires in aging, cancer and after chemotherapy.

Sequencing was performed on peripheral blood. Source of these receptors: a human donor in good health. CDR3s include the opening cysteine and the closing phenylalanine or tryptophan. Each record gives: J gene, clone size, V gene, CDR3 protein. Clone size appears in some rows only: once, few, many, or a class for an expanded clone.

TRBJ2-7 - TRBV7-9 CASSSPPGGQYF
TRBJ2-2 - TRBV12-5 CASGREAGELFF
TRBJ2-7 medium-sized TRBV5-6 CASSWGGNYEQYF
TRBJ2-1 medium-sized TRBV7-9 CASSLPSGGRDEQFF
TRBJ1-1 - TRBV20-1 CSAESGKSTEAFF
TRBJ2-3 medium-sized TRBV20-1 CSASRLRDTQYF
TRBJ2-7 - TRBV7-2 CASSPSRTARYEQYF
TRBJ1-6 medium-sized TRBV7-6 CASSFGQVESPLHF
TRBJ1-2 medium-sized TRBV6-2/TRBV6-3 CASSYAGDYGYTF
TRBJ1-1 medium-sized TRBV5-5 CASSFRAGRANTEAFF
TRBJ2-3 - TRBV27 CASSPTSSFSDTQYF
TRBJ2-3 - TRBV27 CASRDGNTDTQYF
TRBJ2-1 - TRBV25-1 CASSDNLGGARGEQFF
TRBJ2-5 - TRBV27 CASSPRVWGFETQYF
TRBJ2-2 - TRBV6-4 CASSDGNRGPYINSTGELFF
TRBJ2-1 - TRBV5-1 CASSFMGRSNEQFF
TRBJ1-2 medium-sized TRBV18 CASSPMGTATTTHGYTF
TRBJ2-7 - TRBV6-1 CASSELQVAGGYEQYF
TRBJ2-7 medium-sized TRBV19 CASRTQGMYEQYF
TRBJ2-5 - TRBV20-1 CSAQRGWESETQYF
TRBJ2-5 - TRBV7-2 CASSRKAGGETQYF
TRBJ2-1 - TRBV19 CASSPRYGAGLSNEQFF